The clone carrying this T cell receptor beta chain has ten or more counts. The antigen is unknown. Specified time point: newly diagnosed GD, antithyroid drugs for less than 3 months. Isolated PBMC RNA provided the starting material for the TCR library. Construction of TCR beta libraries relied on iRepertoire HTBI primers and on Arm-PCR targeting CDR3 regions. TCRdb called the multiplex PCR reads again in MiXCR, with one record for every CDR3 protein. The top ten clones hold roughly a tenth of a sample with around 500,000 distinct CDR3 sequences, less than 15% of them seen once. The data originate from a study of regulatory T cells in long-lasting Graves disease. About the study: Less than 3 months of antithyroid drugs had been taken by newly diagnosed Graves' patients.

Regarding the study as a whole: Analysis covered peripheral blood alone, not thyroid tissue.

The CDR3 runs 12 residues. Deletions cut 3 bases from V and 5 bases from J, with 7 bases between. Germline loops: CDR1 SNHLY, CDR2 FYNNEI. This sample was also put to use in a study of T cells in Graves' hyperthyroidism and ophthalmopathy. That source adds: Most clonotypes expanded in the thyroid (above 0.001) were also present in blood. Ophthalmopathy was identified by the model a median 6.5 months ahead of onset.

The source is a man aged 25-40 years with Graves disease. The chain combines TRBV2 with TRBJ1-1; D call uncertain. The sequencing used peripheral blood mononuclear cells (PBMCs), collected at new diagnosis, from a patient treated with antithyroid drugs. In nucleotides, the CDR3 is TGTGCCAGCAGTGACTATCGAACTGAAGCTTTCTTT. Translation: CASSDYRTEAFF.